These T cell receptor beta chains were read from a single sample in a study of PD-L1 blockade in urothelial cancer. The data were produced by immunoSEQ multiplex PCR, yet TCRdb's version contains in-frame clones alone and is incomplete. There are 30,000 to 40,000 clones in the sample; roughly four fifths occur only once, and roughly 6.4% lies in the top ten. The sample in question was PBMCs, obtained around atezolizumab (anti-PD-L1) treatment. These receptors were taken from a man aged 60 to 75 with urothelial cancer. Both conserved end residues are part of each CDR3. D genes are given only for firm matches. Size values are once, few and many counts, or a class for expanded clones, and some rows have none.

TRBJ1-2	NA	14	NA	TRBV7-9	TGTGCCAGCAGCCCTATAGAGGGTGGCTATGGCTACACCTTC	CASSPIEGGYGYTF
TRBJ1-1	NA	15	few	TRBV6-6	TGTGCCAGCAGTTCAGGGACTCTCATGAACACTGAAGCTTTCTTT	CASSSGTLMNTEAFF
TRBJ2-5	TRBD2	15	once	TRBV19	TGTGCCAGTAGTGTGATAGCGGGGGGTGCGGGGACCCAGTACTTC	CASSVIAGGAGTQYF
TRBJ1-6	TRBD1	16	NA	TRBV5-1	TGCGCCAGCACCTTTTCTGGAGGACAGGGAAATTCACCCCTCCACTTT	CASTFSGGQGNSPLHF
TRBJ1-2	TRBD1	15	once	TRBV27	TGTGCCAGCAGTCCCCGACAGGGGGGGTGGTATGGCTACACCTTC	CASSPRQGGWYGYTF
TRBJ1-1	TRBD1	19	NA	TRBV30	TGTGCCTGGAGTGTAAGGTGGACAGGGACGGTGGCCGGTGGCACTGAAGCTTTCTTT	CAWSVRWTGTVAGGTEAFF
TRBJ1-5	NA	17	few	TRBV21-1	TGTGCCAGCAGCAAAGAGGGGGGACAGGGGGTCAATCAGCCCCAGCATTTT	CASSKEGGQGVNQPQHF
TRBJ2-2	TRBD2	15	NA	TRBV27	TGTGCCAGTACCAGGGAGGGGCGGGGCACCGGGGAGCTGTTTTTT	CASTREGRGTGELFF
TRBJ1-1	NA	13	NA	TRBV7-2	TGTGCCAGCAGCGCGGACACGAACACTGAAGCTTTCTTT	CASSADTNTEAFF
TRBJ2-1	NA	13	NA	TRBV28	TGTGCTCCAAGCCACAGCCCGTACAATGAGCAGTTCTTC	CAPSHSPYNEQFF
TRBJ1-2	TRBD1	14	NA	TRBV5-4	TGTGCCAGCAGCTTGGCGGGACAGGTCTATGGCTACACCTTC	CASSLAGQVYGYTF
TRBJ2-1	NA	16	NA	TRBV25-1	TGTGCCAGCAAGGGGACAAAAGCGGCGAAGTACAATGAGCAGTTCTTC	CASKGTKAAKYNEQFF
TRBJ1-1	TRBD1	16	once	TRBV7-8	TGTGCCAGCAGCCATAGGACAGGGGACCGGGGTACTGAAGCTTTCTTT	CASSHRTGDRGTEAFF
TRBJ2-7	NA	15	few	TRBV2	TGTGCCAGCAGATACGGGACACAGGAGACCTACGAGCAGTACTTC	CASRYGTQETYEQYF
TRBJ1-6	NA	14	NA	TRBV2	TGTGCCAGCCACATACAGGGACATAATTCACCCCTCCACTTT	CASHIQGHNSPLHF
TRBJ1-4	NA	16	NA	TRBV6-5	TGTGCCAGCAGTTACCGGCAGGGTATATCCAATGAAAAACTGTTTTTT	CASSYRQGISNEKLFF
TRBJ1-4	TRBD1	15	NA	TRBV7-9	TGTGCCAGCAGCTCAACGATACAGGGGTATGAAAAACTGTTTTTT	CASSSTIQGYEKLFF
TRBJ1-2	NA	15	NA	TRBV5-1	TGCGCCAGCAGCTTGAACCCTGGACAGAACTATGGCTACACCTTC	CASSLNPGQNYGYTF
TRBJ1-2	TRBD1	13	NA	TRBV28	TGTGCCACCGAGACAGGGCCGGCCTATGGCTACACCTTC	CATETGPAYGYTF
TRBJ2-3	NA	13	NA	TRBV2	TGTGCCGGCCGCTTTACAATCTCAGATACGCAGTATTTT	CAGRFTISDTQYF
TRBJ1-6	TRBD1	15	NA	TRBV19	TGTGCCAGTAAACTCGACAGGGCCTTTAATTCACCCCTCCACTTT	CASKLDRAFNSPLHF
TRBJ2-1	TRBD2	17	NA	TRBV5-6	TGTGCCAGCACCGAATGGTGGGCGGGGGGGTCCTACAATGAGCAGTTCTTC	CASTEWWAGGSYNEQFF
TRBJ2-2	NA	14	NA	TRBV19	TGTGCCAGTAGCCCGGGACAAAACACCGGGGAGCTGTTTTTT	CASSPGQNTGELFF
TRBJ2-7	TRBD1	14	NA	TRBV28	TGTGCCAGCAGTCCCCGACAGGGGGCGGACGAGCAGTACTTC	CASSPRQGADEQYF